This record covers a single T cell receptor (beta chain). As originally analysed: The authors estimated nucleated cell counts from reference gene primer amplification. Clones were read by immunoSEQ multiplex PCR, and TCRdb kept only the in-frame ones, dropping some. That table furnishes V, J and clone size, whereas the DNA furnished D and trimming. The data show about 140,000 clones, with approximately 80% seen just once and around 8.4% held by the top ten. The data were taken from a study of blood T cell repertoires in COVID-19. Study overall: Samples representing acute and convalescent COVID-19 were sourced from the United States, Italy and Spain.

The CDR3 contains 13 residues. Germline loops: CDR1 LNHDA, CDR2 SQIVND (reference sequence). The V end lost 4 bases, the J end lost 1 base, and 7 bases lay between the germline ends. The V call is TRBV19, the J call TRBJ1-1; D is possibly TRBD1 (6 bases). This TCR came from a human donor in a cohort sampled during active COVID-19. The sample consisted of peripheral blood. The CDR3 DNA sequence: TGTGCCAGTAGTACGACAGGGAACACTGAAGCTTTCTTT. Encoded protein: CASSTTGNTEAFF. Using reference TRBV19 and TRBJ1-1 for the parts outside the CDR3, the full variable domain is DGGITQSPKYLFRKEGQNVTLSCEQNLNHDAMYWYRQDPGQGLRLIYYSQIVNDFQKGDIAEGYSVSREKKESFPLTVTSAQKNPTAFYLCASSTTGNTEAFFGQGTRLTVV.